What follows are 28 T cell receptor beta chains derived from one specimen sequenced in a study of T cell responses to AZD1222 COVID-19 vaccine. The protocol was immunoSEQ multiplex PCR, while the TCRdb copy is restricted to in-frame clones and leaves out a portion. Here the sample spans roughly 140,000 clones, about 89% being singletons. The specimen was peripheral blood, collected 28 days after the second AZD1222 dose. The receptor source for this set is an adult who received the AZD1222 COVID-19 vaccine.

The V and J genes are TRBV28 and TRBJ1-6; D is uncertain. Germline-derived CDR1 and CDR2 are MDHEN and SYDVKM. Trimming shortened V by 5 bases and J by 8 bases, and 19 bases separated the two germline ends. The CDR3 runs 16 residues. CDR3 residues: CASSPPAIRAYSPLHF. The CDR3 DNA reads TGTGCCAGCAGTCCTCCAGCCATTCGGGCGTATTCACCCCTCCACTTT. The full variable domain, completed using reference TRBV28 and TRBJ1-6, is DVKVTQSSRYLVKRTGEKVFLECVQDMDHENMFWYRQDPGLGLRLIYFSYDVKMKEKGDIPEGYSVSREKKERFSLILESASTNQTSMYLCASSPPAIRAYSPLHFGNGTRLTVT.

The V and J genes are TRBV2 and TRBJ2-2, with D possibly being TRBD1 (5 bases). This CDR3 contains 15 residues. The germline V gene encodes CDR1 SNHLY and CDR2 FYNNEI. V lost 6 bases to trimming and J lost 1 base, with 12 bases between them. CDR3 loop: CASRARQLNTGELFF. CDR3 sequence (DNA): TGTGCCAGCAGAGCCCGACAGCTGAACACCGGGGAGCTGTTTTTT.

This clone was picked up a small number of times. The V and J genes are TRBV11-2 and TRBJ2-7; D perhaps matches TRBD2 (5 bases). Germline CDR1 and CDR2: SGHAT and FQNNGV. V dropped 5 bases and J dropped 4 bases, with 18 bases sitting between them. CDR3 length equals 15 residues. In nucleotides, the CDR3 is TGTGCCAGCAGCGCCCGTGACCCCGGGGATTACGAGCAGTACTTC. It encodes CASSARDPGDYEQYF.

In this sample, this clone turned up once. This chain joins TRBV14 and TRBJ1-5, with D tentatively TRBD1 (6 bases). The germline CDR1 and CDR2 sequences are SGHDN and FVKESK. The CDR3 extends over 14 amino acids. V was pared by 1 base and J by 7 bases, with 11 bases between. The CDR3 sequence: CASSQAGVGQPQHF. CDR3 sequence (DNA): TGTGCCAGCAGCCAAGCAGGGGTGGGCCAGCCCCAGCATTTT.

The chain uses TRBV5-6 and TRBJ2-2; 9 bases align to TRBD2. The germline gives CDR1 SGHDT, CDR2 YYEEEE. The V and J ends lost 3 bases and 3 bases, in that order; junction bases with no gene match: 6. CDR3 length equals 16 residues. CDR3 sequence (DNA): TGTGCCAGCAGCTCAGGCGGGAGGGCCCACACCGGGGAGCTGTTTTTT. This translates into CASSSGGRAHTGELFF.

This clone has just one count. The gene calls are TRBV9 and TRBJ2-3; 13 bases align to TRBD2. The CDR3 extends over 19 amino acids. Looked up from germline, CDR1 is SGDLS and CDR2 is YYNGEE. Unmatched junction bases numbered 13, after V lost 4 bases and J lost 2 bases. In DNA form, the CDR3 reads TGTGCCAGCAGCACGATCCTTCCGGGACTAGCGGGGTTCACAGATACGCAGTATTTT. It is translated as CASSTILPGLAGFTDTQYF.

This chain connects TRBV6-2 or TRBV6-3 to TRBJ1-5; D possibly corresponds to TRBD1 (6 bases). Germline V gene data show CDR1 as MNHEY and CDR2 as SVGEGT. With 2 bases removed from V and 7 bases from J, the gap between germline ends came to 18 bases. The CDR3 length is 16 residues. Here the CDR3 DNA reads TGTGCCAGCAGTTACCCTCCCTACAGGGTCGGGCAGCCCCAGCATTTT. Its translation is CASSYPPYRVGQPQHF.

The chain uses TRBV27 and TRBJ2-2, with 9 bases matching TRBD1. This CDR3 region has 16 residues. V gave up 3 bases and J gave up 4 bases; unmatched junction bases: 6. Per germline, CDR1 MNHEY and CDR2 SMNVEV (reference sequence). This CDR3 reads CASSLIMGQGTGELFF. As DNA, the CDR3 is TGTGCCAGCAGTTTGATAATGGGACAGGGCACCGGGGAGCTGTTTTTT.

V and J are TRBV21-1 and TRBJ2-1; the DNA was not compared with TRBD2, the D call given in the table. TRBV21-1 corresponds to a pseudogene. The CDR3 loop spans 22 amino acids. The CDR3 here is CASLVGKEGTSGTVSPYNEQFF. In DNA form, the CDR3 reads TGTGCCAGCCTCGTAGGGAAAGAGGGGACTAGCGGGACGGTGAGTCCGTACAATGAGCAGTTCTTC.

This clone was seen a few times. Other nucleotide sequences in the sample specify the same CDR3. The rearrangement joins TRBV3-1 (or the pseudogene TRBV3-2) to TRBJ1-5, with D unresolved. The ends were cut back, 3 bases at V and 3 bases at J, with 3 bases in the middle. The CDR3 consists of 12 residues. Looked up from germline, CDR1 is LGHDT and CDR2 is YNNKEL (reference sequence). The CDR3 sequence: CASSHLNQPQHF. CDR3 nucleotide sequence: TGTGCCAGCAGCCACCTCAATCAGCCCCAGCATTTT.

The genes are TRBV24-1 and TRBJ2-5; D unresolved. Germline CDR1 KGHDR, CDR2 SFDVKD. Trimming removed 0 bases at V and 2 bases at J, with 18 bases between. This CDR3 is built from 18 residues. CDR3 protein: CATSDLFRTVPEQETQYF. CDR3 coding DNA: TGTGCCACCAGTGATTTGTTTCGGACGGTCCCAGAACAAGAGACCCAGTACTTC.

Concerning this clone: Germline and junction disagree at one end, which may indicate a read error. The chain combines TRBV7-7 with TRBJ2-3, with TRBD2 matching over 9 bases. The CDR3 totals 16 residues. The V gene's germline CDR1 is SSHAT and CDR2 FNYEAQ (reference sequence). Written as DNA, the CDR3 is TGTGCTAGCAGCTTGCCTCGACTAGCGGCCACAGATACGCAGTATTTT. This codes for CASSLPRLAATDTQYF. The entire variable domain, with the rest obtained from reference TRBV7-7 and TRBJ2-3, is as follows: GAGVSQSPRYKVTKRGQDVTLRCDPISSHATLYWYQQALGQGPEFLTYFNYEAQPDKSGLPSDRFSAERPEGSISTLTIQRTEQRDSAMYRCASSLPRLAATDTQYFGPGTRLTVL.

This rearrangement joins TRBV9 to TRBJ2-5; D may be TRBD2 (6 bases). Germline V CDR1 and CDR2: SGDLS, YYNGEE. V was cut by 4 bases and J by 7 bases, with 14 bases left in between. The CDR3 consists of 13 residues. The DNA of the CDR3 is TGTGCCAGCAGCAGGGACTCAGTGATGACCCAGTACTTC. Its translation: CASSRDSVMTQYF. The full variable domain, completed using reference TRBV9 and TRBJ2-5, is DSGVTQTPKHLITATGQRVTLRCSPRSGDLSVYWYQQSLDQGLQFLIQYYNGEERAKGNILERFSAQQFPDLHSELNLSSLELGDSALYFCASSRDSVMTQYFGPGTRLLVL.

The chain combines TRBV7-2 with TRBJ1-1; D is perhaps TRBD1 (5 bases). V lost 5 bases and J lost 8, with 18 bases in between. This CDR3 contains 14 residues. Germline V gene lookup returns CDR1 SGHTA and CDR2 FQGNSA. CDR3 sequence (DNA): TGTGCCAGCAGCCCCGGGCTGGGGGGGTCCGAAGCTTTCTTT. Protein product: CASSPGLGGSEAFF.

V and J are TRBV5-1 and TRBJ1-4, with 7 bases identical to TRBD1. Trimming removed 0 bases from V and 3 bases from J; junction bases left unmatched: 5. The CDR3 has 16 amino acids. Germline values: CDR1 SGHRS, CDR2 YFSETQ. The CDR3 loop is CASSLGTGSPNEKLFF. The CDR3 nucleotides read TGCGCCAGCAGCTTGGGGACAGGAAGTCCTAATGAAAAACTGTTTTTT.

This clone was found a few times. This same CDR3 is encoded by further DNA sequences in the sample. The V gene is TRBV6-2 or TRBV6-3, the J gene TRBJ1-1; D not certain. The V and J ends lost 2 bases and 1 base respectively, with 5 bases between them. Germline CDR1 and CDR2: MNHEY and SVGEGT. The CDR3 consists of 13 residues. The CDR3 reads CASSYVKNTEAFF. DNA for the CDR3: TGTGCCAGCAGTTACGTCAAGAACACTGAAGCTTTCTTT.

CDR3 nucleotides: TGTGCCAGTAGTCCCTCTAACACTTTCAATCAGCCCCAGCATTTT. Translation gives CASSPSNTFNQPQHF. The chain links TRBV19 to TRBJ1-5; unclear D gene. Germline loops: CDR1 LNHDA, CDR2 SQIVND (reference sequence). The CDR3 has 15 residues. The V end was cut by 5 bases, the J end by 3 bases, with 14 bases between.

The chain employs TRBV20-1 and TRBJ2-2; D gene unclear. The CDR3 totals 11 residues. Germline CDR1 is DFQATT and CDR2 is SNEGSKA (reference sequence). Trimming left V 3 bases short and J 4 bases short, with 3 bases between. The CDR3 protein is CSARATGELFF. The CDR3 DNA reads TGCAGTGCTAGGGCCACCGGGGAGCTGTTTTTT.

The chain joins TRBV6-1 to TRBJ1-3; TRBD1 matches at 9 bases. CDR3 length: 16 residues. J gave up 8 bases and V 0 bases, and 8 bases lay outside the gene matches. Germline V CDR1 and CDR2: MNHNS, SASEGT. The CDR3 is CASSEALDRGRHTIYF. CDR3 coding DNA: TGTGCCAGCAGTGAAGCCCTGGACAGGGGCCGTCACACCATATATTTT.

This clone showed up just once. The chain links TRBV28 to TRBJ1-1; unclear D gene. The germline CDR1 and CDR2 sequences are MDHEN and SYDVKM. V shed 3 bases and J shed 10 bases, with 6 bases lying between them. This CDR3 has 10 residues. CDR3 nucleotides: TGTGCCAGCAGTTTGGGAACAGCTTTCTTT. Protein product: CASSLGTAFF.

V is TRBV10-3 and J is TRBJ2-6; 7 nucleotides line up with TRBD1. The V and J ends lost 4 bases and 0 bases, in that order; junction bases with no gene match: 6. Germline V CDR1 and CDR2: ENHRY, SYGVKD. This CDR3 is built from 17 residues. The CDR3 DNA follows: TGTGCCATCAGTGGGCAGGGGGTTGTCTCTGGGGCCAACGTCCTGACTTTC. It encodes CAISGQGVVSGANVLTF.

J is TRBJ2-5 and V is TRBV27; 7 bases agree with TRBD2. The junction had 5 bases not matched to a gene; V was cut back by 3 bases and J by 4 bases. The germline V gene encodes CDR1 MNHEY and CDR2 SMNVEV (reference sequence). This CDR3 has 14 residues. CDR3 protein: CASSLISSGETQYF. CDR3 DNA: TGTGCCAGCAGTTTGATATCTAGCGGAGAGACCCAGTACTTC.

The rearrangement uses TRBV27 and TRBJ1-5; unclear D gene. CDR1 is MNHEY and CDR2 is SMNVEV in the germline V gene (reference sequence). V lost 6 bases to trimming and J lost 5 bases, with 14 bases between them. This CDR3 region has 14 residues. The CDR3 sequence is CASRRMAADQPQHF. The CDR3 DNA is TGTGCCAGCAGGAGGATGGCGGCGGATCAGCCCCAGCATTTT.

The chain recombines TRBV2 with TRBJ1-1, with 9 bases lining up with TRBD1. The germline V gene encodes CDR1 SNHLY and CDR2 FYNNEI. This CDR3 has 13 residues. The V gene end was trimmed by 8 bases and the J gene end by 1 base; junction bases not matched to a gene: 2. The CDR3 sequence: CASGDRENTEAFF. The CDR3 nucleotides are TGTGCCAGCGGGGACAGGGAGAACACTGAAGCTTTCTTT.

This chain uses TRBV6-6 with TRBJ2-7; either TRBD1 or TRBD2 may supply D (5 bases each). The CDR3 is 16 amino acids. V lost 0 bases, J lost 3 bases, and 15 bases lay in between. Germline V gives CDR1 MNHNY, CDR2 SVGAGI (reference sequence). The DNA of the CDR3 is TGTGCCAGCAGTTACTCTCCGGGGCCCATGGACTACGAGCAGTACTTC. Translating gives CASSYSPGPMDYEQYF.

The rearrangement joins TRBV5-6 to TRBJ2-3, with a possible D match to TRBD1 (6 bases). Germline loops: CDR1 SGHDT, CDR2 YYEEEE. The CDR3 consists of 13 residues. The V end lost 5 bases, the J end lost 4 bases, and 11 bases lay between the germline ends. The CDR3 bases are TGTGCCAGCAGAGTACAGGGACCAGATACGCAGTATTTT. It is translated as CASRVQGPDTQYF.

The chain employs TRBV13 and TRBJ2-1; 9 nucleotides align to TRBD1. J gave up 5 bases and V 5 bases, and 10 bases lay outside the gene matches. The CDR3 extends over 16 amino acids. The germline V gene has CDR1 PRHDT and CDR2 FYEKMQ (reference sequence). CDR3 coding DNA: TGTGCCAGCAGCCCTCCCGGACAGGGGTTCCACAATGAGCAGTTCTTC. This gives the protein CASSPPGQGFHNEQFF.

In the case of this clone: At the DNA level, this CDR3 is encoded by other sequences in the same sample as well. V usage is TRBV27 and J usage is TRBJ2-6; D is unclear. V was shortened by 5 bases and J by 0 bases, with 5 bases between the two germline ends. This CDR3 contains 14 residues. CDR1 and CDR2 (germline): MNHEY, SMNVEV (reference sequence). The CDR3: CASSPLSGANVLTF. CDR3 DNA sequence: TGTGCCAGCAGTCCTCTCTCTGGGGCCAACGTCCTGACTTTC.